Below, one T cell receptor beta chain is given with its context. Its target is not known. The source of the sample is a study of cytomegalovirus exposure and HLA in healthy donors. Study-level results: A missense variant in DCLRE1C was later tied to TCR beta V- and J-gene trimming. Later work found that TCR association rates differed between HLA loci; DRB1 had the most and HLA-C the fewest.

Germline V CDR1 and CDR2: MDHEN, SYDVKM. Deletions cut 0 bases from V and 4 bases from J, with 22 bases between. There are 19 residues in the CDR3. Healthy bone marrow donors formed the donor group. The PCR was carried out with 60 Vbeta primers and 13 Jbeta primers. Clones were sequenced by immunoSEQ multiplex PCR, and TCRdb holds only the in-frame ones, with some missing. Among some 150,000 clones listed, 71% were seen once. This sequence originates from a woman aged 25 to 39 in good health and CMV-seronegative. Sequencing was done on a sample of PBMCs. V usage is TRBV28 and J usage is TRBJ1-3; possible D gene TRBD1, 6 bases. In DNA form, the CDR3 reads TGTGCCAGCAGTTTATGGAACCTTCCGAACAGGGAGTCGGGAAACACCATATATTTT. Translating it yields CASSLWNLPNRESGNTIYF.